This T cell receptor beta chain stems from a study of cytomegalovirus exposure and HLA in healthy donors. The wider study: According to later analysis, the same platform produced the 110 or so validation and some 680 first-cohort repertoires.

The junction had 6 bases not matched to a gene; V was cut back by 4 bases and J by 1 base. Germline CDR1 reads SNHLY; CDR2 reads FYNNEI. CDR3 length: 16 residues. Here immunoSEQ multiplex PCR was the method, and the copy in TCRdb shows in-frame clones only, minus some. This repertoire shows 65,000 or so clones, about 92% found once; its top ten account for about 1.2%. V is TRBV2 and J is TRBJ1-2; 10 bases are shared with TRBD1. This clonotype originated in a woman aged 18-29 years in good health and CMV-seronegative. Sample: PBMCs. The CDR3 coding sequence is TGTGCCAGCAGTGCCATTGGACAGGGGGTTAACTATGGCTACACCTTC. Its translation: CASSAIGQGVNYGYTF. The whole variable domain, remainder taken from reference TRBV2 and TRBJ1-2, is EPEVTQTPSHQVTQMGQEVILRCVPISNHLYFYWYRQILGQKVEFLVSFYNNEISEKSEIFDDQFSVERPDGSNFTLKIRSTKLEDSAMYFCASSAIGQGVNYGYTFGSGTRLTVV.